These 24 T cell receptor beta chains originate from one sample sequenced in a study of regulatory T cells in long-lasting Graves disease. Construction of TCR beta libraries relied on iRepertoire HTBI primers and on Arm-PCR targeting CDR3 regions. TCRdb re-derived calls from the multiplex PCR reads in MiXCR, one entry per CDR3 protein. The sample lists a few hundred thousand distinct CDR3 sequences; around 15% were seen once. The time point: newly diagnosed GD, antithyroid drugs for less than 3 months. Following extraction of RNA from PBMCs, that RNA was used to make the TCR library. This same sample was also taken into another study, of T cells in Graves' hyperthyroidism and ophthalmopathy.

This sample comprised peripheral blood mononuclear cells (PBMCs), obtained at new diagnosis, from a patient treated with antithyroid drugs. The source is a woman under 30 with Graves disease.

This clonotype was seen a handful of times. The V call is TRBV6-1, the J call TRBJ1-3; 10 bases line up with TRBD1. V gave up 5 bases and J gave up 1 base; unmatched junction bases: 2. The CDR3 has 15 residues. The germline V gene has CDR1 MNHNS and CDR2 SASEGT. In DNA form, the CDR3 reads TGTGCCAGCAGTCGGGACAGGGGATCTGGAAACACCATATATTTT. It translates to CASSRDRGSGNTIYF.

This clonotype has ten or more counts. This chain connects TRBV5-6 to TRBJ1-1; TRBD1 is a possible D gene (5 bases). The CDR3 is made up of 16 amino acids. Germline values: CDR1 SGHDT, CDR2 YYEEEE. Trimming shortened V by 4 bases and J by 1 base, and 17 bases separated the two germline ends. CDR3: CASSLGTDTWNTEAFF. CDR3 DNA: TGTGCCAGCAGCCTGGGGACGGATACGTGGAACACTGAAGCTTTCTTT.

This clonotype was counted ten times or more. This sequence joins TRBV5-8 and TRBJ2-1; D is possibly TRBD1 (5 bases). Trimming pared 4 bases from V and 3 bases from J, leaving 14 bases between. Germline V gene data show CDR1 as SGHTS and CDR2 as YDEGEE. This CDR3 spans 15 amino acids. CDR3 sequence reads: CASSPPTGYYNEQFF. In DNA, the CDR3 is TGTGCCAGCAGCCCGCCCACAGGATACTACAATGAGCAGTTCTTC.

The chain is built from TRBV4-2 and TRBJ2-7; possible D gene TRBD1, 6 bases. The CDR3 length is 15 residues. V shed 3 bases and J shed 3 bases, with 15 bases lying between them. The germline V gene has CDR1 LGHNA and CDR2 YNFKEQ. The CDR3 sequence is CASSHSQGGRYEQYF. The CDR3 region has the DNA TGTGCCAGCAGCCATTCACAGGGTGGACGCTACGAGCAGTACTTC.

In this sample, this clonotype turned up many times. The CDR3 bases are TGTGCCAGCAGCTCGTTACCGGGGGTCTCCTACGAGCAGTACTTC. Translating it yields CASSSLPGVSYEQYF. The chain has TRBV5-5 and TRBJ2-7, with D maybe TRBD2 (6 bases). The CDR3 has 15 amino acids. The germline CDR1 and CDR2 sequences are SGHKS and YYEKEE (reference sequence). Trimming cost V 3 bases and J 0 bases, with 13 bases left between them.

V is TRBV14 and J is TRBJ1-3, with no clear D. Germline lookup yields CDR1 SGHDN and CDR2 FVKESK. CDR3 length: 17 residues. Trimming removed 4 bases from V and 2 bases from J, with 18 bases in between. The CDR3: CASSPIHRSTAGNTIYF. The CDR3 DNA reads TGTGCCAGCAGCCCCATTCACCGGAGCACCGCTGGAAACACCATATATTTT.

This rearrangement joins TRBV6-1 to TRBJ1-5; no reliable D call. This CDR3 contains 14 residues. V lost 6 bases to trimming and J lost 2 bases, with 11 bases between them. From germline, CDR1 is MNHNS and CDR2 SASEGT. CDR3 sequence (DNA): TGTGCCAGCAGAACAGAGAGGGGCAATCAGCCCCAGCATTTT. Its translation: CASRTERGNQPQHF.

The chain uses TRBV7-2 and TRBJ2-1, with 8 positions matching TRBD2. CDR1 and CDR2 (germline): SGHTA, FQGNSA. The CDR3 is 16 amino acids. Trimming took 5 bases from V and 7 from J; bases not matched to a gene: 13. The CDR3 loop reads CASSPWGRGANNEQFF. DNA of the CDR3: TGTGCCAGCAGCCCCTGGGGGCGGGGGGCTAATAATGAGCAGTTCTTC.

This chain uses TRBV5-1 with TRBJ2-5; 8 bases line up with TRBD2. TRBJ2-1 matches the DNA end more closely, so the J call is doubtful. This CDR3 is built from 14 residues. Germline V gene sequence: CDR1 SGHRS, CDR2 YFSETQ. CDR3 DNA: TGCGCCAGCTACACTAGCGGAGACTTCAATGAGCAGTTCTTC. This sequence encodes CASYTSGDFNEQFF.

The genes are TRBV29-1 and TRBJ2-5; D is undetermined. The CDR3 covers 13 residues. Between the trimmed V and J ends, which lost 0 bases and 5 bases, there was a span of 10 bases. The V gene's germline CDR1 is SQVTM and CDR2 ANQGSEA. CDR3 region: CSVEDSIFETQYF. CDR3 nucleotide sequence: TGCAGCGTTGAAGACTCAATTTTCGAGACCCAGTACTTC.

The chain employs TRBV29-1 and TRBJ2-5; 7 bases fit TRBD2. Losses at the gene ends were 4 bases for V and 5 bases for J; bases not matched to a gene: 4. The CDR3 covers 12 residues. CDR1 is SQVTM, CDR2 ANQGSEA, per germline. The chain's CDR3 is CSVALARETQYF. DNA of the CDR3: TGCAGCGTTGCACTAGCGCGGGAGACCCAGTACTTC.

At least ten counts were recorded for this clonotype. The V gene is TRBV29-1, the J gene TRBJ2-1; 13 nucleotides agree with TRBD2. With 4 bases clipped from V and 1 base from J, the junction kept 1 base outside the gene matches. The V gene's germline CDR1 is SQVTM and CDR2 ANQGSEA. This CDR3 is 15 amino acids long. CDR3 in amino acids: CSVGLAGGSYNEQFF. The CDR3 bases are TGCAGCGTTGGACTAGCGGGAGGTTCCTACAATGAGCAGTTCTTC.

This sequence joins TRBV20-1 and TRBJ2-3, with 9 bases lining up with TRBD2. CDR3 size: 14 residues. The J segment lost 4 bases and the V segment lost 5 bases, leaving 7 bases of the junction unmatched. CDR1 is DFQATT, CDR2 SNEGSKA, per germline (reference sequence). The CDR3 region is CSAVYLAGSDTQYF. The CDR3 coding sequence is TGCAGTGCTGTTTATCTAGCGGGGTCAGATACGCAGTATTTT.

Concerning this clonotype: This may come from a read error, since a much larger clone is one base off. CDR3 region: CVSGVPGLVNEQFF. The CDR3 nucleotides are TGTGTATCGGGGGTACCGGGACTAGTCAATGAGCAGTTCTTC. This chain links TRBV6-1 with TRBJ2-1; 8 bases are a match to TRBD2. The germline gives CDR1 MNHNS, CDR2 SASEGT. CDR3 length equals 14 residues.

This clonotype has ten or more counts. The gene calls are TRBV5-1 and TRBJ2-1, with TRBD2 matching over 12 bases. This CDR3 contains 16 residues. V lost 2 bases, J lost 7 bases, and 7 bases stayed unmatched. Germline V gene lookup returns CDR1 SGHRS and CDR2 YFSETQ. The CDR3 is CASSFQTSGRGNEQFF. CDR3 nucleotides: TGCGCCAGCAGCTTTCAGACTAGCGGGAGAGGAAATGAGCAGTTCTTC.

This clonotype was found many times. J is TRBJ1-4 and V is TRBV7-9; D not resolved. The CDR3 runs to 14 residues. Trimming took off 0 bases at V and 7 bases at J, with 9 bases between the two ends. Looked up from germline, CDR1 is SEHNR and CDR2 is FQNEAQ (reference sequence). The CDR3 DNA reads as TGTGCCAGCAGCTTAGCGGGTGGAAGTGAAAAACTGTTTTTT. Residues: CASSLAGGSEKLFF.

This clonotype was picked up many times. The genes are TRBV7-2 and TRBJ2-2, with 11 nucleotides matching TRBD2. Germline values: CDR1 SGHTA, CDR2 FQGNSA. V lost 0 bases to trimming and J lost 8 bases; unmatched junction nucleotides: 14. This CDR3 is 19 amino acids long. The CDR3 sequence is CASSLAPTTSGISGGELFF. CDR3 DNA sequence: TGTGCCAGCAGCTTAGCGCCGACGACTAGCGGGATTAGTGGTGGGGAGCTGTTTTTT.

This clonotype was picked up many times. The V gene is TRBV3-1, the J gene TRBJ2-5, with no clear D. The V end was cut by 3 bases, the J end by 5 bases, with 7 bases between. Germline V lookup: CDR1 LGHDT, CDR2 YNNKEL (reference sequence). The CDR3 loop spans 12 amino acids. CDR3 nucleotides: TGTGCCAGCAGCCAGAACAGTGAGACCCAGTACTTC. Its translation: CASSQNSETQYF.

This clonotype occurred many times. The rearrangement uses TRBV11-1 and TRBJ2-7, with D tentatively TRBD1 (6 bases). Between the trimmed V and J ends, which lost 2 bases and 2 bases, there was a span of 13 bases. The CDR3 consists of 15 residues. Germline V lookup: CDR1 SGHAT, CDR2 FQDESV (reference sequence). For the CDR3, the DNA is TGTGCCAGCAGCTTAACACAGGGCCCTACCTACGAGCAGTACTTC. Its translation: CASSLTQGPTYEQYF.

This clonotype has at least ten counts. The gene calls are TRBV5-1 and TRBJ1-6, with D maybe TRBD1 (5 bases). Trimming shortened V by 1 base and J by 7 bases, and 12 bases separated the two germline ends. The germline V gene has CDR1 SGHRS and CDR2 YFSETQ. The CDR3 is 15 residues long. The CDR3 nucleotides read TGCGCCAGCAGCTTGTCTCAGGGTTTGAATTCACCCCTCCACTTT. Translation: CASSLSQGLNSPLHF.

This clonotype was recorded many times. The CDR3 here is CAWSPRGGQAKNIQYF. The CDR3 DNA follows: TGTGCCTGGAGTCCCCGAGGAGGACAAGCCAAAAACATTCAGTACTTC. The V gene is TRBV30, the J gene TRBJ2-4; TRBD1 or TRBD2 may be the D gene (5 bases each). This CDR3 has 16 amino acids. Deletions cut 2 bases from V and 0 bases from J, with 14 bases between. Germline values: CDR1 GTSNPN, CDR2 SVGIG (reference sequence).

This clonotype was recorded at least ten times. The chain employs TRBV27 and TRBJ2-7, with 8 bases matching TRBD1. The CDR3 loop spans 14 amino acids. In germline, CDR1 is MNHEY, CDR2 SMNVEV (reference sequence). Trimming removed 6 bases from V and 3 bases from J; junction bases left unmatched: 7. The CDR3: CASRRQGRYYEQYF. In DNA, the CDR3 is TGTGCCAGCAGAAGACAGGGGCGGTACTACGAGCAGTACTTC.

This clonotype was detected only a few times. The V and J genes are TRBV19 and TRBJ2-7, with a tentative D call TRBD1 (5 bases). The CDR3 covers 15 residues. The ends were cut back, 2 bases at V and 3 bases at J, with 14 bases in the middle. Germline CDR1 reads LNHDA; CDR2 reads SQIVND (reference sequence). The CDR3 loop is CASSIYRTPNYEQYF. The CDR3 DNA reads TGTGCCAGTAGTATATACAGGACACCGAACTACGAGCAGTACTTC.

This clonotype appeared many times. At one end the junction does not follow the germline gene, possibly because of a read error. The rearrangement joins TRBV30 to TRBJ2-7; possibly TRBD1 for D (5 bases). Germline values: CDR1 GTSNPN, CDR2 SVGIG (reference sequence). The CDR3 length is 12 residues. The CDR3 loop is CAWSQGSNEQYF. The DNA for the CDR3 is TGTGCCTGGAGTCAGGGCTCCAACGAGCAGTACTTC.